The 25 T cell receptor beta chains below all came from one sample that was sequenced in a study of shared clonotypes between healthy human individuals. Profiled with immunoSEQ multiplex PCR; TCRdb holds only in-frame clones, not every one. In the table there are about 2,200,000 clones, around 93% of which are singletons. Naive CD8 isolation took CD45RO-negative cells positively selected for CCR7 and excluded terminally differentiated effector memory CD45RA+ cells. The source material was naive CD8+ T cells from PBMCs. Receptors originate from a man aged 18-30 years in good health. Some clones in this sample may be carry-over from other donors' samples.

Written as DNA, the CDR3 is TGTGCCAGCAGCTTAACGGGGACTGAGCAGTTCTTC. It translates to CASSLTGTEQFF. The chain has TRBV7-8 and TRBJ2-1, with D tentatively TRBD1 or TRBD2 (5 bases each). Germline CDR1 reads SGHVS; CDR2 reads FQNEAQ. With 2 bases removed from V and 9 bases from J, the gap between germline ends came to 8 bases. The CDR3 has 12 residues.

The chain has TRBV5-1 and TRBJ2-4; possibly TRBD1 or TRBD2 for D (6 bases each). V was cut by 0 bases and J by 3 bases, with 13 bases left in between. CDR1 is SGHRS, CDR2 YFSETQ, per germline. The CDR3 is 16 residues long. The CDR3 here is CASSLVGGNHKNIQYF. The CDR3 bases are TGCGCCAGCAGCTTGGTAGGGGGGAACCACAAAAACATTCAGTACTTC.

Worth noting for this clone: Within the sample, other DNA sequences also encode this same CDR3. The chain has TRBV7-8 and TRBJ1-1; 9 nucleotides agree with TRBD1. Germline V lookup: CDR1 SGHVS, CDR2 FQNEAQ. The V gene end was trimmed by 3 bases and the J gene end by 5 bases; junction bases not matched to a gene: 1. The CDR3 covers 13 residues. CDR3 in amino acids: CASSLTGGTEAFF. In nucleotides, the CDR3 is TGTGCCAGCAGCTTGACAGGGGGGACTGAAGCTTTCTTT. Supplemented by reference TRBV7-8 and TRBJ1-1, the full variable domain reads GAGVSQSPRYKVAKRGQDVALRCDPISGHVSLFWYQQALGQGPEFLTYFQNEAQLDKSGLPSDRFFAERPEGSVSTLKIQRTQQEDSAVYLCASSLTGGTEAFFGQGTRLTVV.

In its sample, this clone was seen once. The rearrangement joins TRBV27 to TRBJ2-1; TRBD2 matches 8 bases. With V trimmed by 2 bases and J by 8 bases, 8 bases remained unmatched. This CDR3 has 15 residues. The germline gives CDR1 MNHEY, CDR2 SMNVEV (reference sequence). This CDR3 is CASSLTGGPFHEQFF. The CDR3 nucleotides read TGTGCCAGCAGTTTAACGGGAGGGCCCTTCCATGAGCAGTTCTTC.

Of note for this clone: Different DNA sequences within this sample yield the same CDR3. The CDR3 DNA is TGTGCCAGCAGCTTGGGGGGAGGACAGCCCCAGCATTTT. Translating gives CASSLGGGQPQHF. The V call is TRBV5-6, the J call TRBJ1-5, with D uncertain. V lost 0 bases and J lost 7, with 8 bases in between. CDR3 length: 13 amino acids. CDR1 SGHDT and CDR2 YYEEEE come from the germline V gene.

This clone occurred a few times. The sample carries other DNA sequences with the same CDR3. The chain links TRBV7-9 to TRBJ2-7; no reliable D call. The V end was cut by 1 base, the J end by 1 base, with 8 bases between. The CDR3 totals 14 residues. The germline gives CDR1 SEHNR, CDR2 FQNEAQ (reference sequence). In DNA, the CDR3 is TGTGCCAGCAGCTTAGAAGTGGGTTCCTACGAGCAGTACTTC. This gives the protein CASSLEVGSYEQYF. Full variable domain (missing parts from reference TRBV7-9 and TRBJ2-7): DTGVSQNPRHKITKRGQNVTFRCDPISEHNRLYWYRQTLGQGPEFLTYFQNEAQLEKSRLLSDRFSAERPKGSFSTLEIQRTEQGDSAMYLCASSLEVGSYEQYFGPGTRLTVT.

V usage is TRBV6-4 and J usage is TRBJ1-2; D ambiguous. CDR1 and CDR2 from the germline V gene are MRHNA and SNTAGT. CDR3 length: 15 amino acids. The V end lost 0 bases, the J end lost 0 bases, and 8 bases lay between the germline ends. The CDR3 DNA is TGTGCCAGCAGTGACTCGATAGGGTCTAACTATGGCTACACCTTC. Translating gives CASSDSIGSNYGYTF.

In this sample, this clone turned up once. This sequence joins TRBV28 and TRBJ2-3, with D maybe TRBD2 (6 bases). Between the trimmed V and J ends, which lost 5 bases and 1 base, there was a span of 19 bases. Germline V gene data show CDR1 as MDHEN and CDR2 as SYDVKM. There are 17 residues in the CDR3. This CDR3 reads CASSTRYQRARTDTQYF. CDR3 nucleotide sequence: TGTGCCAGCAGTACCCGCTATCAGCGGGCCCGCACAGATACGCAGTATTTT.

The J gene is TRBJ2-1, the V gene TRBV4-3, with 16 bases aligning to TRBD2. Germline CDR1 and CDR2: LGHNA and YSLEER. The CDR3 contains 21 residues. The V segment lost 0 bases and the J segment 6 bases; nucleotides outside the gene matches: 14. In DNA form, the CDR3 reads TGCGCCAGCAGCCAAGATTTTCCGGGACTAGCGGGAGGGCCGGAGCCCAATGAGCAGTTCTTC. It translates to CASSQDFPGLAGGPEPNEQFF.

Of note for this clone: One end of the junction fails to match germline, which may point to a read error. The CDR3 sequence is CAGSQEVGVGRTQYF. The CDR3 coding sequence is TGCGCCGGCAGCCAAGAAGTGGGCGTGGGGCGTACGCAGTATTTT. This chain uses TRBV4-3 with TRBJ2-3; D is possibly TRBD1 (5 bases). The CDR3 is 15 residues long. CDR1 and CDR2 from the germline V gene are LGHNA and YSLEER.

The V call is TRBV6-4, the J call TRBJ2-2; D uncertain. Deletions cut 2 bases from V and 2 bases from J, with 6 bases between. The CDR3 is 14 residues long. From germline, CDR1 is MRHNA and CDR2 SNTAGT. This CDR3 reads CASSDQANTGELFF. The DNA for the CDR3 is TGTGCCAGCAGTGACCAGGCTAACACCGGGGAGCTGTTTTTT.

The genes are TRBV28 and TRBJ2-7; 7 positions match TRBD2. CDR3 length equals 17 residues. Germline values: CDR1 MDHEN, CDR2 SYDVKM. Trimming at V came to 6 bases and at J to 5 bases, leaving 19 bases not matched to a gene. The CDR3 DNA reads TGTGCCAGCAGCCCAGATAGGGAGGGTCTTTTCGTCCACGAGCAGTACTTC. Protein sequence: CASSPDREGLFVHEQYF.

This chain links TRBV6-1 with TRBJ2-5; TRBD2 is a possible D gene (6 bases). The ends were cut back, 5 bases at V and 5 bases at J, with 15 bases in the middle. The CDR3 runs to 14 residues. CDR1 is MNHNS, CDR2 SASEGT, per germline. The chain's CDR3 is CASSNYGGRETQYF. The CDR3 DNA sequence: TGTGCCAGCAGTAATTACGGGGGAAGGGAGACCCAGTACTTC.

The chain has TRBV11-2 and TRBJ1-4; 8 positions match TRBD1. The CDR3 sequence is 19 residues long. Germline trimming cut 4 bases from V and 5 bases from J; bases unmatched to any gene: 18. The V gene's germline CDR1 is SGHAT and CDR2 FQNNGV. Here the CDR3 DNA reads TGTGCCAGCAGCTACAGCTTATCGGGGGAGACAGGGGAAAATGAAAAACTGTTTTTT. Amino acid sequence: CASSYSLSGETGENEKLFF. Variable domain in full (rest from reference TRBV11-2 and TRBJ1-4): EAGVAQSPRYKIIEKRQSVAFWCNPISGHATLYWYQQILGQGPKLLIQFQNNGVVDDSQLPKDRFSAERLKGVDSTLKIQPAKLEDSAVYLCASSYSLSGETGENEKLFFGSGTQLSVL.

The chain carries TRBV9 and TRBJ2-1, with D perhaps given as TRBD1 or TRBD2 (5 bases each). The CDR3 has 16 residues. Germline CDR1 SGDLS, CDR2 YYNGEE. V shed 4 bases and J shed 4 bases, with 18 bases lying between them. The CDR3 DNA reads as TGTGCCAGCAGCCCTAGTGTGGGGGACGGTTACAATGAGCAGTTCTTC. This encodes CASSPSVGDGYNEQFF.

The rearrangement joins TRBV6-5 to TRBJ2-7, with a tentative D call TRBD1 (5 bases). The CDR3 is 13 amino acids. V lost 5 bases to trimming and J lost 2 bases, with 10 bases between them. Germline V gene sequence: CDR1 MNHEY, CDR2 SVGAGI. The CDR3 bases are TGTGCCAGCAGTCGACAGAAGACCTACGAGCAGTACTTC. Its translation: CASSRQKTYEQYF.

This chain links TRBV4-3 with TRBJ2-1, with D possibly called TRBD1 or TRBD2 (5 bases each). The germline V gene has CDR1 LGHNA and CDR2 YSLEER. The CDR3 runs to 17 residues. Trimming removed 1 base from V and 2 bases from J, with 15 bases in between. The CDR3 loop reads CASSQGGLAGTYNEQFF. As DNA, the CDR3 is TGCGCCAGCAGCCAAGGTGGGCTAGCAGGGACCTACAATGAGCAGTTCTTC.

Notes on this clone: The sample holds other DNA sequences that translate to the same CDR3. The chain employs TRBV19 and TRBJ2-2, with no clear D. Deletions cut 7 bases from V and 3 bases from J, with 3 bases between. The CDR3 length is 11 residues. Germline V gives CDR1 LNHDA, CDR2 SQIVND (reference sequence). This CDR3 reads CASTYTGELFF. The CDR3 bases are TGTGCCAGTACATACACCGGGGAGCTGTTTTTT.

The chain couples TRBV2 to TRBJ2-5; TRBD2 might be the D (5 bases). The CDR3 is 14 amino acids. CDR1 and CDR2 from the germline V gene are SNHLY and FYNNEI. V lost 8 bases and J 4 bases, leaving 17 bases between the germline ends. The CDR3 spells CASSDGYAGETQYF. The CDR3 bases are TGTGCCAGCTCGGACGGTTACGCGGGAGAGACCCAGTACTTC. Variable domain in full (rest from reference TRBV2 and TRBJ2-5): EPEVTQTPSHQVTQMGQEVILRCVPISNHLYFYWYRQILGQKVEFLVSFYNNEISEKSEIFDDQFSVERPDGSNFTLKIRSTKLEDSAMYFCASSDGYAGETQYFGPGTRLLVL.

Note on this clone: Other DNA sequences in the same sample also yield this CDR3. The gene calls are TRBV15 and TRBJ1-5; D call uncertain. CDR1 is LNHNV and CDR2 is YYDKDF in the germline V gene (reference sequence). The CDR3 has 12 amino acids. V gave up 9 bases and J gave up 4 bases, with 10 bases separating them. The CDR3 reads CATRTGNQPQHF. The CDR3 bases are TGTGCCACTAGGACGGGGAATCAGCCCCAGCATTTT.

This clone turned up a few times. V and J are TRBV4-1 and TRBJ1-1; D remains ambiguous. V was pared by 1 base and J by 1 base, with 13 bases between. CDR1 is MGHRA and CDR2 is YSYEKL in the germline V gene. This CDR3 contains 16 residues. As DNA, the CDR3 is TGCGCCAGCAGCCAAGGTCCGGCAGGCTCGAACACTGAAGCTTTCTTT. Encoded protein: CASSQGPAGSNTEAFF.

The chain has TRBV4-1 and TRBJ2-7, with 7 bases identical to TRBD2. This CDR3 spans 11 amino acids. The V gene end was trimmed by 5 bases and the J gene end by 5 bases; junction bases not matched to a gene: 0. Germline V gene lookup returns CDR1 MGHRA and CDR2 YSYEKL. This CDR3 reads CASSGRDEQYF. In DNA, the CDR3 is TGCGCCAGCAGCGGGAGGGACGAGCAGTACTTC.

CDR3 coding DNA: TGTGCCAGTAGTATACTGGGTGGGATCATGAACACTGAAGCTTTCTTT. This encodes CASSILGGIMNTEAFF. The J gene is TRBJ1-1, the V gene TRBV19; D unclear. Trimming removed 2 bases from V and 0 bases from J, with 13 bases in between. Germline V CDR1 and CDR2: LNHDA, SQIVND (reference sequence). The CDR3 has 16 residues. The full variable domain, in which reference TRBV19 and TRBJ1-1 provide the parts outside the CDR3, is DGGITQSPKYLFRKEGQNVTLSCEQNLNHDAMYWYRQDPGQGLRLIYYSQIVNDFQKGDIAEGYSVSREKKESFPLTVTSAQKNPTAFYLCASSILGGIMNTEAFFGQGTRLTVV.

V usage is TRBV4-1 and J usage is TRBJ2-3; D gene unclear. Germline V gene sequence: CDR1 MGHRA, CDR2 YSYEKL. The V gene lost 1 base and the J gene lost 1 base, with 12 bases spanning the gap. The CDR3 loop spans 16 amino acids. The CDR3 loop reads CASSQVPSEGTDTQYF. As DNA, the CDR3 is TGCGCCAGCAGCCAAGTCCCTTCAGAGGGCACAGATACGCAGTATTTT.

This CDR3 reads CASRPLLAGERELFF. The CDR3 nucleotides are TGTGCCAGCAGACCCCTACTAGCGGGAGAAAGGGAGCTGTTTTTT. The chain couples TRBV27 to TRBJ2-2; the match to TRBD2 covers 11 bases. This CDR3 is 15 amino acids long. CDR1 and CDR2 from the germline V gene are MNHEY and SMNVEV (reference sequence). V trimming: 6 bases; J trimming: 9 bases; junction bases outside the gene matches: 9.